This paragraph covers one T cell receptor (beta chain) sequence. Investigators isolated RNA and reverse transcribed it into cDNA to act as the sequencing template. Assay: immunoSEQ multiplex PCR; the TCRdb copy retains only in-frame clones and omits some. The sample yields over 200,000 clones, 57% seen once. This entry is derived from a study of CD8+ T cells in alopecia areata. Study summary: Tofacitinib ran for 6 to 18 months before 6 months off drug.

V dropped 3 bases and J dropped 3; count of bases not matched to a gene: 13. The CDR3 has 16 residues. Germline CDR1 GTSNPN, CDR2 SVGIG (reference sequence). V and J are TRBV30 and TRBJ1-2, with 7 bases identical to TRBD1. This specimen was CD4+ T cells sorted from blood, taken at week 0. This sequence was found in a human donor with alopecia areata. This CDR3 reads CAWSAPDRRFDYGYTF. The CDR3 region has the DNA TGTGCCTGGAGCGCTCCGGACAGGCGGTTTGACTATGGCTACACCTTC.